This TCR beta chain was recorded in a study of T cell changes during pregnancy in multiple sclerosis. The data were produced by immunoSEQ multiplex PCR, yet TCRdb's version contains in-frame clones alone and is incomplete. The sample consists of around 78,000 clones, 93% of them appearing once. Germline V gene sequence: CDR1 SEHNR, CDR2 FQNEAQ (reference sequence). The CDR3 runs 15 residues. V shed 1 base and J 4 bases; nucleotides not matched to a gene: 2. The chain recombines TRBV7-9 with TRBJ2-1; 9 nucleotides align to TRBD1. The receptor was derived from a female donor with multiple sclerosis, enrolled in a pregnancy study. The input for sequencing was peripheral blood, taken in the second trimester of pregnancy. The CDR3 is CASSLVGQGYNEQFF. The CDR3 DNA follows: TGTGCCAGCAGCTTAGTGGGACAGGGATACAATGAGCAGTTCTTC.